This T cell receptor (beta chain) came from a study of T cell repertoires in cytomegalovirus infection (dated by TCRdb to about 2019). Looking at the study overall: Recently identified HLA-C-restricted CMV epitopes, whose presentation resists viral immunomodulation, were targeted by peptide stimulations together with well-studied HLA-B-restricted epitopes. The HLA type of each donor mattered for the analysis, because public TCR beta signatures pointed to carriage of CMV infection along with the matching HLA type. Overall study results and their limits: The ex vivo response was dominated by HLA-C-restricted CMV-specific TCR beta clonotypes, which also provided the single most frequent clonotype in two of eight donors. Cumulative frequency of public TCR beta family members discriminated carriers of CMV infection plus the relevant HLA type in this cohort and an independent roughly 350-donor cohort.

This clonotype turned up a few times. Its antigen has not been determined. Base-call qualities are not available, and no considerably larger clone is one nucleotide away. What this sample's treatment or condition label stands for: in vitro stimulation with specific CMV peptide epitopes to enrich CMV-specific T cells. Sequenced on an Illumina HiSeq 1500. Using fastp trimming at Q25 and MiXCR clonotype assembly, TCRdb reanalyzed the public sequencing data and kept in-frame beta chains. Rows are unified per CDR3 protein, each entry keeping the most common DNA and genes. This sample lists approximately 590,000 distinct CDR3 sequences; roughly 42% were detected once. Roughly 50% of the sample comes from the top ten. From the cysteine up to the phenylalanine, the CDR3 has a length of 13 residues. The CDR3 DNA has 39 bases and is translated from base 1. V is pared back by 8 bases and J by 3 bases, with 13 bases lying between the germline termini.

The chain uses TRBV12-3 or TRBV12-4 and TRBJ1-1; the D gene is possibly TRBD1, with 5 bases matching. The sequenced sample was cultured PBMCs, obtained from culture after CMV antigen stimulation. The TCR comes from a human donor in good health (CMV status not recorded). Some clones in this sample may be carry-over from other donors' samples. In nucleotides, the sequence is TGTGCCAGCGGGGCACGGGTCGACACTGAAGCTTTCTTT. It specifies CASGARVDTEAFF.